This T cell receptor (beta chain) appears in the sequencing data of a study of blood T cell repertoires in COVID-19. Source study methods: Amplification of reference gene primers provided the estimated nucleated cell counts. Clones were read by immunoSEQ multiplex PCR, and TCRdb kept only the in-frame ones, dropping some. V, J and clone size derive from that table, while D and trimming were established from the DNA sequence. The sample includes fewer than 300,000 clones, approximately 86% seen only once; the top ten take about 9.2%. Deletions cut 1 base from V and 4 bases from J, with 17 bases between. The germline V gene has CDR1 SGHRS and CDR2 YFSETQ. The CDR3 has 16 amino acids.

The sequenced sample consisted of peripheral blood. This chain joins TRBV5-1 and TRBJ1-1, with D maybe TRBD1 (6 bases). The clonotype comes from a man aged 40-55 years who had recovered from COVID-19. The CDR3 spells CASSLSLNREGTEAFF. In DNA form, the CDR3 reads TGCGCCAGCAGCTTGTCGCTTAACAGGGAGGGCACTGAAGCTTTCTTT.